Listed below are T cell receptor beta chains from one sample, sequenced in a study of cytomegalovirus exposure and HLA in healthy donors. Some clones are missing from TCRdb's copy, which holds only in-frame ones; the method was immunoSEQ multiplex PCR. Among 100,000 or so clones listed, 10% to 15% were seen once. Sequenced: PBMCs. These receptors all stem from a man aged 35-49 years in good health and CMV-seropositive. The CDR3 runs from the conserved cysteine through the conserved F or W. The order of the fields is J gene, D gene, V gene, clone size, CDR3 protein, CDR3 DNA. The D gene is left open where the match is weak. The size field is filled for only some rows; it gives once, few, many or a size class.

j_gene: TRBJ1-1
d_gene: .
v_gene: TRBV7-2
abundance: few
CDR3aa: CASSLMWGDSPNTEAFF
CDR3nt: TGTGCCAGCAGCTTAATGTGGGGGGACTCTCCAAACACTGAAGCTTTCTTT

j_gene: TRBJ2-1
d_gene: TRBD2
v_gene: TRBV6-1
abundance: few
CDR3aa: CASSELGPGGYNEQFF
CDR3nt: TGTGCCAGCAGTGAGCTTGGTCCGGGAGGCTACAATGAGCAGTTCTTC

j_gene: TRBJ2-1
d_gene: TRBD2
v_gene: TRBV6-5
abundance: .
CDR3aa: CASRIGLAGVGQFF
CDR3nt: TGTGCCAGCAGGATCGGACTAGCGGGAGTTGGGCAGTTCTTC

j_gene: TRBJ2-5
d_gene: TRBD2
v_gene: TRBV5-1
abundance: .
CDR3aa: CASSLDTGRVQETQYF
CDR3nt: TGCGCCAGCAGCTTGGACACCGGGAGGGTACAAGAGACCCAGTACTTC

j_gene: TRBJ2-1
d_gene: TRBD2
v_gene: TRBV18
abundance: .
CDR3aa: CASSPGTRGAVEQFF
CDR3nt: TGTGCCAGCTCACCCGGGACTAGGGGGGCGGTTGAGCAGTTCTTC

j_gene: TRBJ1-1
d_gene: .
v_gene: TRBV27
abundance: .
CDR3aa: CASSSILRGVTAEAFF
CDR3nt: TGTGCCAGCAGTTCGATTCTTAGGGGTGTGACGGCTGAAGCTTTCTTT

j_gene: TRBJ1-3
d_gene: .
v_gene: TRBV14
abundance: .
CDR3aa: CASSKDLRGNTIYF
CDR3nt: TGTGCCAGCAGCAAAGACTTGAGGGGAAACACCATATATTTT

j_gene: TRBJ2-7
d_gene: .
v_gene: TRBV5-8
abundance: .
CDR3aa: CASSSLSYEQYF
CDR3nt: TGTGCCAGCAGCTCTCTCTCCTACGAGCAGTACTTC

j_gene: TRBJ1-5
d_gene: .
v_gene: TRBV7-2
abundance: few
CDR3aa: CASSQRSQNQPQHF
CDR3nt: TGTGCCAGCAGCCAACGGAGCCAGAATCAGCCCCAGCATTTT

j_gene: TRBJ1-1
d_gene: TRBD1
v_gene: TRBV13
abundance: .
CDR3aa: CASSTPVGGRTEAFF
CDR3nt: TGTGCCAGCAGCACACCCGTAGGGGGCAGGACTGAAGCTTTCTTT

j_gene: TRBJ2-7
d_gene: .
v_gene: TRBV7-9
abundance: few
CDR3aa: CASSLVGRAEHEQYF
CDR3nt: TGTGCCAGCAGCTTAGTGGGCAGGGCGGAACACGAGCAGTACTTC

j_gene: TRBJ2-1
d_gene: TRBD2
v_gene: TRBV4-2
abundance: few
CDR3aa: CASSPLGLAGGASSYNEQFF
CDR3nt: TGTGCCAGCAGCCCCCTAGGGCTAGCGGGAGGGGCGAGCTCCTACAATGAGCAGTTCTTC

j_gene: TRBJ1-1
d_gene: TRBD1
v_gene: TRBV5-1
abundance: few
CDR3aa: CASSGGQMNTEAFF
CDR3nt: TGCGCCAGCAGCGGGGGACAGATGAACACTGAAGCTTTCTTT

j_gene: TRBJ2-4
d_gene: .
v_gene: TRBV11-2
abundance: .
CDR3aa: CASSLDGGDADIQYF
CDR3nt: TGTGCCAGCAGCTTAGACGGGGGAGACGCGGACATTCAGTACTTC

j_gene: TRBJ2-7
d_gene: .
v_gene: TRBV10-3
abundance: .
CDR3aa: CAIRETPHGEQYF
CDR3nt: TGTGCCATCAGGGAGACTCCTCACGGTGAGCAGTACTTC

j_gene: TRBJ1-2
d_gene: .
v_gene: TRBV6-5
abundance: few
CDR3aa: CASPGSGYGYTF
CDR3nt: TGTGCCAGCCCCGGGTCGGGCTATGGCTACACCTTC

j_gene: TRBJ2-5
d_gene: TRBD1
v_gene: TRBV11-2
abundance: few
CDR3aa: CASSQQGAETQYF
CDR3nt: TGTGCCAGCAGCCAACAGGGGGCGGAGACCCAGTACTTC

j_gene: TRBJ2-1
d_gene: TRBD2
v_gene: TRBV7-3
abundance: .
CDR3aa: CASSKGTSGRRIGRDEQFF
CDR3nt: TGTGCCAGCAGCAAAGGGACTAGCGGGAGGAGGATTGGTAGGGATGAGCAGTTCTTC

j_gene: TRBJ1-4
d_gene: .
v_gene: TRBV6-6
abundance: few
CDR3aa: CASSTEIKLFF
CDR3nt: TGTGCCAGCAGCACTGAGATTAAACTGTTTTTT

j_gene: TRBJ1-5
d_gene: .
v_gene: TRBV27
abundance: .
CDR3aa: CASSFRGNQPQHF
CDR3nt: TGTGCCAGCAGTTTCAGGGGCAATCAGCCCCAGCATTTT

j_gene: TRBJ2-1
d_gene: .
v_gene: TRBV19
abundance: .
CDR3aa: CASSIVSRPGDEQFF
CDR3nt: TGTGCCAGTAGTATAGTGAGCAGGCCTGGCGATGAGCAGTTCTTC

j_gene: TRBJ2-7
d_gene: TRBD1
v_gene: TRBV15
abundance: .
CDR3aa: CATSRERDSYEQYF
CDR3nt: TGTGCCACCAGCAGAGAGAGGGACAGCTACGAGCAGTACTTC

j_gene: TRBJ1-1
d_gene: TRBD1
v_gene: TRBV2
abundance: few
CDR3aa: CASSEQGALIGAFF
CDR3nt: TGTGCCAGCAGTGAGCAGGGGGCTCTGATCGGAGCTTTCTTT

j_gene: TRBJ1-1
d_gene: .
v_gene: TRBV4-1
abundance: few
CDR3aa: CASREGEGFIVNTEAFF
CDR3nt: TGCGCCAGCAGGGAGGGGGAGGGGTTTATAGTGAACACTGAAGCTTTCTTT

j_gene: TRBJ2-2
d_gene: TRBD2
v_gene: TRBV30
abundance: few
CDR3aa: CAWTSGLAGAGGELFF
CDR3nt: TGTGCCTGGACCTCGGGACTAGCGGGAGCGGGCGGGGAGCTGTTTTTT

j_gene: TRBJ2-7
d_gene: TRBD1
v_gene: TRBV5-6
abundance: .
CDR3aa: CASSLTGTAFSYEQYF
CDR3nt: TGTGCCAGCAGCTTAACCGGGACAGCTTTCTCCTACGAGCAGTACTTC

j_gene: TRBJ2-7
d_gene: .
v_gene: TRBV7-9
abundance: .
CDR3aa: CASSLRNTGTNPYEQYF
CDR3nt: TGTGCCAGCAGCTTGAGGAATACCGGGACAAACCCCTACGAGCAGTACTTC